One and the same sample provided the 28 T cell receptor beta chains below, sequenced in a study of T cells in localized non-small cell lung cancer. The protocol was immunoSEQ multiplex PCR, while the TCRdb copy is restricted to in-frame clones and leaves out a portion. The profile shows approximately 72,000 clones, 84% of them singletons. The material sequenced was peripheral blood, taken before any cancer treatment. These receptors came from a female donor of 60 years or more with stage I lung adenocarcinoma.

This chain's CDR3 is CASSQDTGLADLDTYEQYF. The CDR3 nucleotides are TGCGCCAGCAGCCAAGATACGGGACTAGCGGATCTTGATACCTACGAGCAGTACTTC. V and J are TRBV4-1 and TRBJ2-7; 11 bases are shared with TRBD2. This CDR3 is 19 amino acids long. J lost 2 bases, V lost 0 bases, and 12 bases had no gene match. Germline CDR1 MGHRA, CDR2 YSYEKL.

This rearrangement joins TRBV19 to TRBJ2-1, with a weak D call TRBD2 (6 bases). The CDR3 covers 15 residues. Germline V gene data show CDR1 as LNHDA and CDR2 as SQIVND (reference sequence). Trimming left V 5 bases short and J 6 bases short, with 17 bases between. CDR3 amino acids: CASSGGSTRGNEQFF. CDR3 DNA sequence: TGTGCCAGTAGTGGAGGGTCGACTCGGGGCAATGAGCAGTTCTTC.

DNA for the CDR3: TGTGCCAGCAGCTATAGTGGGGTTGTGAACACCGGGGAGCTGTTTTTT. Its translation: CASSYSGVVNTGELFF. V usage is TRBV5-6 and J usage is TRBJ2-2; D call uncertain. Germline V gene lookup returns CDR1 SGHDT and CDR2 YYEEEE. The CDR3 has 16 amino acids. V was trimmed by 3 bases and J by 1 base, leaving 13 bases between them.

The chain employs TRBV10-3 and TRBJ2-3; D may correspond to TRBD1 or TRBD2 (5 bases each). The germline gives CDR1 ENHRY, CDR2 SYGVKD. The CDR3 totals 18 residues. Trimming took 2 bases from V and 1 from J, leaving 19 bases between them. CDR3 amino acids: CAISEATAGGAGTDTQYF. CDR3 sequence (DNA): TGTGCCATCAGTGAGGCCACGGCGGGTGGGGCCGGCACAGATACGCAGTATTTT.

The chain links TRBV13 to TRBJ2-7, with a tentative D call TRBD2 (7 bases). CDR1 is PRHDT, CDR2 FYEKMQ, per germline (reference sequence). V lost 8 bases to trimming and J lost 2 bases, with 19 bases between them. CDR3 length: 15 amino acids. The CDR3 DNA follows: TGTGCCAGCCGGCTGGGGGGGGCCCTTACCTACGAGCAGTACTTC. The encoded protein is CASRLGGALTYEQYF.

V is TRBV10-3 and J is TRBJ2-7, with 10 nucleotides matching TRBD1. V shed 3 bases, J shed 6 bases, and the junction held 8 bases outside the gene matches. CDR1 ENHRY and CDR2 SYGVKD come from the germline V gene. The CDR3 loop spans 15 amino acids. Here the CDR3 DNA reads TGTGCCATCAGTGATGCGACAGGGGGCTCTGGCGAGCAGTACTTC. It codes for CAISDATGGSGEQYF.

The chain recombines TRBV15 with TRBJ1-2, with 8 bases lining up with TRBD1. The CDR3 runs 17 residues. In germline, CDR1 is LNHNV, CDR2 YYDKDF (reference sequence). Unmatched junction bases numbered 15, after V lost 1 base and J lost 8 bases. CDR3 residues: CATSRAGQGAKPNGYTF. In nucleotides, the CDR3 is TGTGCCACCAGCAGAGCGGGGCAGGGGGCCAAACCCAACGGCTACACCTTC. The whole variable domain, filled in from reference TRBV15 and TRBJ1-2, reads DAMVIQNPRYQVTQFGKPVTLSCSQTLNHNVMYWYQQKSSQAPKLLFHYYDKDFNNEADTPDNFQSRRPNTSFCFLDIRSPGLGDTAMYLCATSRAGQGAKPNGYTFGSGTRLTVV.

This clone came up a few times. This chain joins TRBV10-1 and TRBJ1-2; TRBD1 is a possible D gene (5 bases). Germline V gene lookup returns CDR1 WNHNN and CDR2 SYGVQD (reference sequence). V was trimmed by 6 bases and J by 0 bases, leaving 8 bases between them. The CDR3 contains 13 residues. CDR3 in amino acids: CASSQGTNYGYTF. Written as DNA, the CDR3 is TGCGCCAGCAGCCAGGGCACTAACTATGGCTACACCTTC.

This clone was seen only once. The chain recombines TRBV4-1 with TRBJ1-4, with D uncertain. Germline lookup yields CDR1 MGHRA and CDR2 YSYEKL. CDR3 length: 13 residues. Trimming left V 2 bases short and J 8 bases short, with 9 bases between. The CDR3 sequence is CASSQLSEEKLFF. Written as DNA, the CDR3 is TGCGCCAGCAGCCAACTATCAGAGGAAAAACTGTTTTTT.

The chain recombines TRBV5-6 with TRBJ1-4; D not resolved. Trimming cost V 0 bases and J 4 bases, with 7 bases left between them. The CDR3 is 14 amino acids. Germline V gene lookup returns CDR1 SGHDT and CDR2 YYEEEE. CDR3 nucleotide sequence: TGTGCCAGCAGCTTGGGCCACAGTAATGAAAAACTGTTTTTT. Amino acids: CASSLGHSNEKLFF. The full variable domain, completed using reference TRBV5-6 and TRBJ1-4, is DAGVTQSPTHLIKTRGQQVTLRCSPKSGHDTVSWYQQALGQGPQFIFQYYEEEERQRGNFPDRFSGHQFPNYSSELNVNALLLGDSALYLCASSLGHSNEKLFFGSGTQLSVL.

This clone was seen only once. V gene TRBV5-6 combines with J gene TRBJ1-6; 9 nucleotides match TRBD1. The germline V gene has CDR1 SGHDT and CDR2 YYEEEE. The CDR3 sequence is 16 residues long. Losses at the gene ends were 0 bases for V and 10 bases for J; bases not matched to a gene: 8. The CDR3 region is CASSLAGQGIVSPLHF. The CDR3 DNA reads TGTGCCAGCAGCTTGGCGGGACAGGGAATTGTATCACCCCTCCACTTT.

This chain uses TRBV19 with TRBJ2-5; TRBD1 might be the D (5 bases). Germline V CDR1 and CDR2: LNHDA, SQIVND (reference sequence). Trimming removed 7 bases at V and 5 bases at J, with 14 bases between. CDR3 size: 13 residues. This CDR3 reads CASKGPKGETQYF. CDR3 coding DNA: TGTGCCAGTAAAGGGCCGAAGGGGGAGACCCAGTACTTC. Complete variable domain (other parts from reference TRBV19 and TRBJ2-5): DGGITQSPKYLFRKEGQNVTLSCEQNLNHDAMYWYRQDPGQGLRLIYYSQIVNDFQKGDIAEGYSVSREKKESFPLTVTSAQKNPTAFYLCASKGPKGETQYFGPGTRLLVL.

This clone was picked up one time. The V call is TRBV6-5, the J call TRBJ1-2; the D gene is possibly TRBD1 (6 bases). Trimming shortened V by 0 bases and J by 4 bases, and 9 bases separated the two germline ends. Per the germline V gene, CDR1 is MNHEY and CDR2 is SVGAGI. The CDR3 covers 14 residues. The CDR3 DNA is TGTGCCAGCAGTTACTCGAGGGGGACCTATGGCTACACCTTC. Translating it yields CASSYSRGTYGYTF.

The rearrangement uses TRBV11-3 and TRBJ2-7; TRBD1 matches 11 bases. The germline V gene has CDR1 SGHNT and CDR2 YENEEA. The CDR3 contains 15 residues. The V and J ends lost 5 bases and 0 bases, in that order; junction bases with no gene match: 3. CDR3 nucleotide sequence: TGTGCCAGCAGCCCCGGACAGGGGGCCTCCTACGAGCAGTACTTC. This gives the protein CASSPGQGASYEQYF.

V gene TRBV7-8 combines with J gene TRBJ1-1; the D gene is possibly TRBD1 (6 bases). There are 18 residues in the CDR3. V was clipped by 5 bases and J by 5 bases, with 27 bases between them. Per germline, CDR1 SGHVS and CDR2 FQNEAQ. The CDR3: CASSRTAIQGAVWTEAFF. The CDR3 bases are TGTGCCAGCAGCCGCACCGCCATACAGGGTGCAGTTTGGACTGAAGCTTTCTTT.

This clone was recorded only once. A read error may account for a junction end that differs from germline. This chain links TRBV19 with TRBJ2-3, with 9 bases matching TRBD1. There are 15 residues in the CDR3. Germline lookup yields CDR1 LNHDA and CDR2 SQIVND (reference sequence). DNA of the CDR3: TGTGCCAGTAGTCCAACAGGGGGCTTTACAGGTACGCAGTATTTT. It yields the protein CASSPTGGFTGTQYF.

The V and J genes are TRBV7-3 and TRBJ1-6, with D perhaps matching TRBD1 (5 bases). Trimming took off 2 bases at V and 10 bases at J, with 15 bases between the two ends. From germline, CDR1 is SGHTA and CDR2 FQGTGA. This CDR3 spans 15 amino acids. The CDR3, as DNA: TGTGCCAGCAGCTTATCTGGGGCAGGATTGTCACCCCTCCACTTT. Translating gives CASSLSGAGLSPLHF. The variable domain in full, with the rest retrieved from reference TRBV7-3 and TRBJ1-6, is GAGVSQTPSNKVTEKGKYVELRCDPISGHTALYWYRQSLGQGPEFLIYFQGTGAADDSGLPNDRFFAVRPEGSVSTLKIQRTERGDSAVYLCASSLSGAGLSPLHFGNGTRLTVT.

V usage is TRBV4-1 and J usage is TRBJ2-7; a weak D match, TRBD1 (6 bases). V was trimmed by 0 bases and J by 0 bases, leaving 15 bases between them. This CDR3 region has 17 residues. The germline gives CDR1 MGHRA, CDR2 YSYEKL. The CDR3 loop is CASSQDPIWTDSYEQYF. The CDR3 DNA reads TGCGCCAGCAGCCAAGATCCGATCTGGACAGACTCCTACGAGCAGTACTTC.

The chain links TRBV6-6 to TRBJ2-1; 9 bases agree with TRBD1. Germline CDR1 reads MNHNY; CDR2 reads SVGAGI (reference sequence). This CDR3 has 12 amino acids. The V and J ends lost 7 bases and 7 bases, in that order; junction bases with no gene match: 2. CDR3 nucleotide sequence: TGTGCCAGCATTGACAGGGGGAATGAGCAGTTCTTC. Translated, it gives CASIDRGNEQFF.

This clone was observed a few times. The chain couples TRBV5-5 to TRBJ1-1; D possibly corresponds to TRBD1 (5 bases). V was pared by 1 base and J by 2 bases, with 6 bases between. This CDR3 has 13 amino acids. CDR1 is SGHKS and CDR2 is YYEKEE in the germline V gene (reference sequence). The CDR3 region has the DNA TGTGCCAGCAGCTTGCAGGGAAACACTGAAGCTTTCTTT. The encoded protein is CASSLQGNTEAFF.

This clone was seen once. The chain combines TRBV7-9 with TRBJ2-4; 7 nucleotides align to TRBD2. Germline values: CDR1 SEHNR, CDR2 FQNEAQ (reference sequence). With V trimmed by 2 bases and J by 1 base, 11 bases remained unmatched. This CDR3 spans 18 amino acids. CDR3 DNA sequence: TGTGCCAGCAGCTTACAGGGCTCTAGCGGAGGGGCCAAAAACATTCAGTACTTC. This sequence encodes CASSLQGSSGGAKNIQYF.

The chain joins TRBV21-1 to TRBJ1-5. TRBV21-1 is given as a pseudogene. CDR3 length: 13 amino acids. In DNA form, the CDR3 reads TGTGCCAGCATCCCGACGGGGAGTCAGCCCCAGCATTTT. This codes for CASIPTGSQPQHF.

The CDR3 region is CASSLENRGYGYTF. The CDR3 nucleotides read TGTGCCAGCAGCTTGGAGAACAGGGGCTATGGCTACACCTTC. V usage is TRBV5-4 and J usage is TRBJ1-2, with TRBD1 matching over 7 bases. The germline CDR1 and CDR2 sequences are SGHNT and YYREEE (reference sequence). V lost 0 bases, J lost 4 bases, and 3 bases stayed unmatched. The CDR3 extends over 14 amino acids.

CDR3 DNA sequence: TGCGCCAGCAGCTTAACGACAGGGCTGCGACAAATTAATTCACCCCTCCACTTT. This encodes CASSLTTGLRQINSPLHF. This chain uses TRBV5-1 with TRBJ1-6; 7 nucleotides align to TRBD1. This CDR3 is 18 amino acids long. From germline, CDR1 is SGHRS and CDR2 YFSETQ. J lost 6 bases, V lost 2 bases, and 14 bases had no gene match.

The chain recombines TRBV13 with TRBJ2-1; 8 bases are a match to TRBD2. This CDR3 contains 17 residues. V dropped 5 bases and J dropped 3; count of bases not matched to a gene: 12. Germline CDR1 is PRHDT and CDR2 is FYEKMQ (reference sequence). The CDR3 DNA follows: TGTGCCAGCAGCACTGCTTCGGGACTAGAGAGCTACAATGAGCAGTTCTTC. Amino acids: CASSTASGLESYNEQFF.

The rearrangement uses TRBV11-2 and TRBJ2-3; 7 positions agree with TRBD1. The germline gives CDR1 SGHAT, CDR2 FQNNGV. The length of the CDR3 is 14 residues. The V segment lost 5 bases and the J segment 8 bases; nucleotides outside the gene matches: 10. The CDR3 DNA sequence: TGTGCCAGCAGCCTTGACAGGGAAGTGGGTACGCAGTATTTT. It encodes CASSLDREVGTQYF.

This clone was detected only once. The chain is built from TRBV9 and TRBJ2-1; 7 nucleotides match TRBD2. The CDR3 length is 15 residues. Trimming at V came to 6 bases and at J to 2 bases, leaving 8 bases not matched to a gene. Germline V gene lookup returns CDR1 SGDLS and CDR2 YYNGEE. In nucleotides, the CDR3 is TGTGCCAGCAATTCTGGGGGGGACCCCTACAATGAGCAGTTCTTC. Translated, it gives CASNSGGDPYNEQFF. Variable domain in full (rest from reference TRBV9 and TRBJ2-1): DSGVTQTPKHLITATGQRVTLRCSPRSGDLSVYWYQQSLDQGLQFLIQYYNGEERAKGNILERFSAQQFPDLHSELNLSSLELGDSALYFCASNSGGDPYNEQFFGPGTRLTVL.

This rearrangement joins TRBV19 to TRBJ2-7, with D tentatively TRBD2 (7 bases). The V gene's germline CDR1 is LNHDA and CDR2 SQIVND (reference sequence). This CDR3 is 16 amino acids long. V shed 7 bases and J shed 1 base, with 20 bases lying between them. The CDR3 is CASTPVGGAGSYEQYF. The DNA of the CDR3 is TGTGCCAGTACCCCTGTAGGGGGGGCTGGGTCCTACGAGCAGTACTTC.